The entry below gives a single T cell receptor (beta chain) sequence along with its context. These data are taken from a study of blood T cell repertoires in COVID-19. Sequenced by immunoSEQ multiplex PCR; TCRdb stores in-frame clones only, minus some. This sample yields nearly 200,000 clones, of which about 86% are seen a single time; more than 0.7% belongs to the top ten. V dropped 4 bases and J dropped 8 bases, with 6 bases sitting between them. The germline V gene encodes CDR1 KGHSH and CDR2 LQKENI. The CDR3 spans 11 residues. This clonotype was obtained from a woman aged 65 to 85 with acute or convalescent COVID-19. The chain employs TRBV18 and TRBJ2-1; D is ambiguous. Sequenced: peripheral blood. The CDR3 protein is CASSRVDEQFF. In DNA, the CDR3 is TGTGCCAGCTCACGAGTCGATGAGCAGTTCTTC.